This T cell receptor beta chain emerged from a study of control samples from healthy donors and cancer patients. V lost 1 base and J 2 bases, leaving 12 bases between the germline ends. CDR3 length equals 15 residues. The germline V gene has CDR1 MGHRA and CDR2 YSYEKL. Here immunoSEQ multiplex PCR was the method, and the copy in TCRdb shows in-frame clones only, minus some. The table has tens of thousands of clones, roughly 86% seen once; the top ten hold roughly 13%. Sequencing input: PBMCs. The TCR comes from an older woman with lung cancer. V usage is TRBV4-1 and J usage is TRBJ2-7; no clear D. This chain's CDR3 is CASSQGLGRTYEQYF. The CDR3 DNA follows: TGCGCCAGCAGCCAAGGCCTCGGACGGACCTACGAGCAGTACTTC.